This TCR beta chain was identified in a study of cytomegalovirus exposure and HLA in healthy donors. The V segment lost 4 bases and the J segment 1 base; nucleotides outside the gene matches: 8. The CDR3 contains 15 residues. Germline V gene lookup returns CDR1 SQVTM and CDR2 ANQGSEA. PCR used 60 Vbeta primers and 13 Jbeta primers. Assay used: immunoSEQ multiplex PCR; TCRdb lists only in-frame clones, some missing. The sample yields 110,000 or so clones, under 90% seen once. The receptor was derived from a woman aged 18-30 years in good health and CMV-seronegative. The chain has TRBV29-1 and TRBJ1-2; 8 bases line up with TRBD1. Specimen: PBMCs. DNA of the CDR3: TGCAGCGTTGCGGGGGACAGGCGCCTTAACTATGGCTACACCTTC. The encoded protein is CSVAGDRRLNYGYTF. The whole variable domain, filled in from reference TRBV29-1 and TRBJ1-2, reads SAVISQKPSRDICQRGTSLTIQCQVDSQVTMMFWYRQQPGQSLTLIATANQGSEATYESGFVIDKFPISRPNLTFSTLTVSNMSPEDSSIYLCSVAGDRRLNYGYTFGSGTRLTVV.